The sequence of this T cell receptor beta chain was determined in a study of T cell responses to AZD1222 COVID-19 vaccine. V was pared by 4 bases and J by 4 bases, with 7 bases between. Germline CDR1 is MNHEY and CDR2 is SVGEGT. CDR3 length: 13 amino acids. TCRdb keeps only in-frame clones here, not all; method: immunoSEQ multiplex PCR. The repertoire includes approximately 150,000 clones, 92% of them detected once, and approximately 0.98% sits in the top ten. Study results and caveats: Sampling that yielded the repertoires occurred only after the peak T cell response. Just a handful of people given AZD1222 tested seropositive at baseline.

Details on this clone: The antigen is undetermined.

Second-dose recipients at about 4 or about 12 weeks were treated as one pooled group. The receptor was isolated from an adult who received the AZD1222 COVID-19 vaccine. The chain is built from TRBV6-2 or TRBV6-3 and TRBJ1-4; D is ambiguous. The sample consisted of peripheral blood, taken 28 days after the second AZD1222 dose. In DNA, the CDR3 is TGTGCCAGCAGTTTGTTGTTTAATGAAAAACTGTTTTTT. Its translation: CASSLLFNEKLFF.